This TCR beta chain was profiled in a study of neurological immune-mediated disorders. Study-level results: The repertoires of 18 of 34 multiple sclerosis patients fell into one related-CDR3 cluster (a possible signature) under phylogenetic grouping. None of the features examined (clinical or MRI) was associated with the multiple sclerosis repertoire cluster. HTLV-1-associated myelopathy ranked highest for TCR clonal expansion and multiple sclerosis lowest, beneath healthy controls.

This clonotype was seen many times. Its matching antigen is unknown. CDR1 is SGHRS and CDR2 is YFSETQ in the germline V gene. The J segment lost 0 bases and the V segment lost 0 bases, leaving 7 bases of the junction unmatched. The CDR3 runs to 18 residues. The cDNA came from 5'RACE, which used 10-nucleotide random UMIs. TCRdb used MiXCR to reprocess the 5' RACE reads, holding one entry per CDR3 protein. The sample carries some 83,000 distinct CDR3 sequences, 2.6% recorded once. This clonotype originated in a woman aged 25 to 39 with multiple sclerosis. Sequenced: PBMCs. This chain connects TRBV5-1 to TRBJ2-1, with 9 nucleotides matching TRBD2. CDR3 in DNA: TGCGCCAGCAGCTTGGGCACTAGCGGGCCAAGCTCCTACAATGAGCAGTTCTTC. This gives the protein CASSLGTSGPSSYNEQFF.